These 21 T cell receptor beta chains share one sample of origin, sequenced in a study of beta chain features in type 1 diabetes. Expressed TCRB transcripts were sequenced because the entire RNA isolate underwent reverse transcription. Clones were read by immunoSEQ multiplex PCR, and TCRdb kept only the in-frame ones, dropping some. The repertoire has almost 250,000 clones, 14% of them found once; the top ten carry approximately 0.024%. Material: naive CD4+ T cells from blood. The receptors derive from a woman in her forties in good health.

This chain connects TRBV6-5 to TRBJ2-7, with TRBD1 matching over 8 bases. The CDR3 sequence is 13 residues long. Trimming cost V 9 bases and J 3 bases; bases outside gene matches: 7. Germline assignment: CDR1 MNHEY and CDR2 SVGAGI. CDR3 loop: CASFRDRLYEQYF. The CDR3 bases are TGTGCCAGTTTTCGGGACAGGCTCTACGAGCAGTACTTC.

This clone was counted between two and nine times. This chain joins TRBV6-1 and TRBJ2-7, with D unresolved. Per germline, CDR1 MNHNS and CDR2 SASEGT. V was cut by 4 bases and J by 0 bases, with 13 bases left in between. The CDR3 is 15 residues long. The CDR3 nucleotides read TGTGCCAGCAGTGTGCCTGGCGCTAGCTCCTACGAGCAGTACTTC. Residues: CASSVPGASSYEQYF.

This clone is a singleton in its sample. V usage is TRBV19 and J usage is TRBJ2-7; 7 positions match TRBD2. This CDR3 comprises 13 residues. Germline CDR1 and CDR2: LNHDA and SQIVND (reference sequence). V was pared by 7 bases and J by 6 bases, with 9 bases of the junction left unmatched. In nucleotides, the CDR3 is TGTGCCAGTAAACTAGCGCCTACTGGCGAGCAGTACTTC. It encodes CASKLAPTGEQYF. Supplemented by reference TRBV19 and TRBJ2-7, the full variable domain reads DGGITQSPKYLFRKEGQNVTLSCEQNLNHDAMYWYRQDPGQGLRLIYYSQIVNDFQKGDIAEGYSVSREKKESFPLTVTSAQKNPTAFYLCASKLAPTGEQYFGPGTRLTVT.

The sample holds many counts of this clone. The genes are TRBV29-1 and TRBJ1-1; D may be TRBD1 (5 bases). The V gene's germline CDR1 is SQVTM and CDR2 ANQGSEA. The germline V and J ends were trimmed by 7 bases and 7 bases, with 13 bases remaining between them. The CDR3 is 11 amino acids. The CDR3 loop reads CSAVQEIEAFF. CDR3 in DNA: TGCAGCGCCGTACAGGAGATTGAAGCTTTCTTT.

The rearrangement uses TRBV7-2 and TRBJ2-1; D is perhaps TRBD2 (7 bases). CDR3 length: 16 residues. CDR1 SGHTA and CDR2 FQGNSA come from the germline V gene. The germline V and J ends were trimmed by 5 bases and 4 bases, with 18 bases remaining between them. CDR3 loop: CASSPRRGASYNEQFF. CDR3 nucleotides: TGTGCCAGCAGCCCCCGCCGGGGGGCCTCTTACAATGAGCAGTTCTTC. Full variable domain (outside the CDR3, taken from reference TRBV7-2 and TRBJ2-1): GAGVSQSPSNKVTEKGKDVELRCDPISGHTALYWYRQSLGQGLEFLIYFQGNSAPDKSGLPSDRFSAERTGGSVSTLTIQRTQQEDSAVYLCASSPRRGASYNEQFFGPGTRLTVL.

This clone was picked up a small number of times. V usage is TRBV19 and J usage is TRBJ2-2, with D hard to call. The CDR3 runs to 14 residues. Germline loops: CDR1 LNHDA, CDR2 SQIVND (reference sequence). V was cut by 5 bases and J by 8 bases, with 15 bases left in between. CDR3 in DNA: TGTGCCAGTAGTTCAGACACCTCAAGGGGGGAGCTGTTTTTT. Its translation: CASSSDTSRGELFF.

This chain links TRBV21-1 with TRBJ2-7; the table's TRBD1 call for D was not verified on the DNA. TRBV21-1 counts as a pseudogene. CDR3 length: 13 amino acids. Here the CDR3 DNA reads TGTGCCAGCAGCAACGGGACAGTCTACGAGCAGTACTTC. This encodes CASSNGTVYEQYF.

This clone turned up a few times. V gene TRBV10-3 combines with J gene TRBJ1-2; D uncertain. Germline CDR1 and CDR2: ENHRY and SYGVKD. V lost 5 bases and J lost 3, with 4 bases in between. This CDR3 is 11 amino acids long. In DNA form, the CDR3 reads TGTGCCATCAGTCCGGACTATGGCTACACCTTC. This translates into CAISPDYGYTF.

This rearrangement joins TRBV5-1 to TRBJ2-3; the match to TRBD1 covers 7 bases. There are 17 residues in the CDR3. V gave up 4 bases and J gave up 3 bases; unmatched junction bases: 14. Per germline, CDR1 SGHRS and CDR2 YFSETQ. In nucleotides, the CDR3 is TGCGCCAGCAGCCTACTGATGCAAAACAGGGGTACAGATACGCAGTATTTT. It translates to CASSLLMQNRGTDTQYF.

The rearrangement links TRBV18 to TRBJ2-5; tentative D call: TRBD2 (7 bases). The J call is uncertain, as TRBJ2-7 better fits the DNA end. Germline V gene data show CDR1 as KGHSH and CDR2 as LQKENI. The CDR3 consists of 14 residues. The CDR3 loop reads CASSPGGQTYEQYF. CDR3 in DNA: TGTGCCAGCTCACCGGGGGGGCAGACCTACGAGCAGTACTTC.

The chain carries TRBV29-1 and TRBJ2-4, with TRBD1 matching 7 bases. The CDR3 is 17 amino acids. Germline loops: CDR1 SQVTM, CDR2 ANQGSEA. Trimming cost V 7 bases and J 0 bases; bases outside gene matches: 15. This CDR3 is CSALGQVSFLAKNIQYF. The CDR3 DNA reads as TGCAGCGCCCTCGGACAGGTTTCTTTTTTAGCCAAAAACATTCAGTACTTC.

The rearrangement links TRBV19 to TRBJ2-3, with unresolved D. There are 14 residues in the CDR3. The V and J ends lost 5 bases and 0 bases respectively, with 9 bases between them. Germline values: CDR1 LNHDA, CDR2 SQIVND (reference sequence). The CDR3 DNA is TGTGCCAGTAGTGGCCAGATAAGCACAGATACGCAGTATTTT. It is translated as CASSGQISTDTQYF.

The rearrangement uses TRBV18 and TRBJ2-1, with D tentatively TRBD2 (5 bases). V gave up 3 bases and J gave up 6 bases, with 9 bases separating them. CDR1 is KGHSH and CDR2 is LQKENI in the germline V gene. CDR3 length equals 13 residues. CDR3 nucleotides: TGTGCCAGCTCACCCGCCCGGGGCAATGAGCAGTTCTTC. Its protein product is CASSPARGNEQFF.

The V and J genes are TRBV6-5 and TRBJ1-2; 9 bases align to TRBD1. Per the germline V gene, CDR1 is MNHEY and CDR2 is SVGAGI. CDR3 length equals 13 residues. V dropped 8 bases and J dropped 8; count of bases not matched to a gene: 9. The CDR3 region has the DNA TGTGCCAGCTTCCAGACAGGGGGGCGCGGCTACACCTTC. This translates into CASFQTGGRGYTF.

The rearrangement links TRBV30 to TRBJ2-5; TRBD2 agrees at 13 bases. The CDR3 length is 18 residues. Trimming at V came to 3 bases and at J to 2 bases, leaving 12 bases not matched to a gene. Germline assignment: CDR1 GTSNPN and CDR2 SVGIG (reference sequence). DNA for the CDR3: TGTGCCTGGAGAAGTCGCGGACTAGCGGGGGTTAAGCAAGAGACCCAGTACTTC. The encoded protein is CAWRSRGLAGVKQETQYF.

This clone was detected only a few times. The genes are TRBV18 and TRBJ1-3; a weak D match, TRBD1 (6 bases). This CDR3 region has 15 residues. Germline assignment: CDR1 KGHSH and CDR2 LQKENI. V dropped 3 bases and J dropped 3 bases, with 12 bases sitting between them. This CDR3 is CASSPTGVSGNTIYF. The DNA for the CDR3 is TGTGCCAGCTCACCGACAGGAGTGAGTGGAAACACCATATATTTT.

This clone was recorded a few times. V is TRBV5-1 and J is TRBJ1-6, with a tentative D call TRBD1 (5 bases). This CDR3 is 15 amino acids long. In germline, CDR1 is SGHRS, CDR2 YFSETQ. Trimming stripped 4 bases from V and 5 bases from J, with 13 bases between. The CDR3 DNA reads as TGCGCCAGCAGCCCGGGGGGGACGGATAATTCACCCCTCCACTTT. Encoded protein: CASSPGGTDNSPLHF.

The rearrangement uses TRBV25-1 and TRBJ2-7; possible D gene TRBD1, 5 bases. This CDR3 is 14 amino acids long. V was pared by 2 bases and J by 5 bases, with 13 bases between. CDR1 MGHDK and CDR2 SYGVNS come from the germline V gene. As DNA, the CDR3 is TGTGCCAGCAGTGAAAGAACAGGTAGTAACGAGCAGTACTTC. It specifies CASSERTGSNEQYF.

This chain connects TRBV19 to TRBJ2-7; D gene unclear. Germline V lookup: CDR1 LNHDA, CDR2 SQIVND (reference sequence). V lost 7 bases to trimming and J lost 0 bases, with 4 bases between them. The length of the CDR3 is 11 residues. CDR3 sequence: CASISSYEQYF. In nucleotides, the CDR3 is TGTGCCAGTATCTCCTCCTACGAGCAGTACTTC.

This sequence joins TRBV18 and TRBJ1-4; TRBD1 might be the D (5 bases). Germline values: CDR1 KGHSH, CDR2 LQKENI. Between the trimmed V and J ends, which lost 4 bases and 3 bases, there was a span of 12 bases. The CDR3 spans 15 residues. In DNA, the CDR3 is TGTGCCAGCTCACGGTCCGACAGTCCTAATGAAAAACTGTTTTTT. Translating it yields CASSRSDSPNEKLFF.

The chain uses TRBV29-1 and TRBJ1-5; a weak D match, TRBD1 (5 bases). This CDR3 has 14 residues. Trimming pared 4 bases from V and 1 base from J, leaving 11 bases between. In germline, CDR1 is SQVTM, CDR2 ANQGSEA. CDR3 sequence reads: CSVGGEGSNQPQHF. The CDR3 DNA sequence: TGCAGCGTTGGTGGGGAGGGGAGCAATCAGCCCCAGCATTTT.